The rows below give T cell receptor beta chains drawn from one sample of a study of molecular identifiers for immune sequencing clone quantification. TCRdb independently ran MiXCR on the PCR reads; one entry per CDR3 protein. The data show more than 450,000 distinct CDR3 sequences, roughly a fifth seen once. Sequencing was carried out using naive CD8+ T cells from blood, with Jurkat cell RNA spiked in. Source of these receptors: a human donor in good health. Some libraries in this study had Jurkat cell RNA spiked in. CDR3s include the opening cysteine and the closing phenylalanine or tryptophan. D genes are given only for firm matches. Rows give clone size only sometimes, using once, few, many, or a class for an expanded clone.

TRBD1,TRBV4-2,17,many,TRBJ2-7,TGTGCCAGCAGCCAAACATCCGGGACAGGGCCTGACTACGAGCAGTACTTC,CASSQTSGTGPDYEQYF
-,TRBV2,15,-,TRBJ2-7,TGTGCCAGCAACGCCGGGACTTATGACTCCTACGAGCAGTACTTC,CASNAGTYDSYEQYF
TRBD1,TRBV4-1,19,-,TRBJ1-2,TGCGCCAGCAGCCAAGATGTAGGACAGGGGGCGTCGACGCACTATGGCTACACCTTC,CASSQDVGQGASTHYGYTF
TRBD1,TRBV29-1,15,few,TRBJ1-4,TGCAGCGCACATACTATACAGGGGGTTAATGAAAAACTGTTTTTT,CSAHTIQGVNEKLFF
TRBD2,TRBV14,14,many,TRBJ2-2,TGTGCCAGCAGCCTTAGCGGGAGTGGAGGGGAGCTGTTTTTT,CASSLSGSGGELFF
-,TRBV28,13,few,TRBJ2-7,TGTGCCAGCAGTACGGGCTGGTCCTACGAGCAGTACTTC,CASSTGWSYEQYF
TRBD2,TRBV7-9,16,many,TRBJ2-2,TGTGCCAGCAGCGTAAGCGGGGGGACAAACACCGGGGAGCTGTTTTTT,CASSVSGGTNTGELFF
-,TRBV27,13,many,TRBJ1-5,TGTGCCAGCAGCTCAGAGGGGAATCAGCCCCAGCATTTT,CASSSEGNQPQHF
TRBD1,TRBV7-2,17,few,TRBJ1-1,TGTGCCAGCAGCTTAGCAGGTGGGACAGGGGGCTGGACTGAAGCTTTCTTT,CASSLAGGTGGWTEAFF
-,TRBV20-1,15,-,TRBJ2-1,TGCAGTGCTAGTGTTGTCGGGTTCTCCTACAATGAGCAGTTCTTC,CSASVVGFSYNEQFF
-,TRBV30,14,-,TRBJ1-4,TGTGCCTGGGGAAGGACAGCAATAAATGAAAAACTGTTTTTT,CAWGRTAINEKLFF
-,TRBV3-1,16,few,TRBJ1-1,TGTGCCAGCAGCCAAGGGCTTTTTCGGAGGGCCACTGAAGCTTTCTTT,CASSQGLFRRATEAFF
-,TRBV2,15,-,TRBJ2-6,TGTGCCAGCCAGGGCGGGATGTCTGGGGCCAACGTCCTGACTTTC,CASQGGMSGANVLTF
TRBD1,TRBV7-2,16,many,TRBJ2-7,TGTGCCAGCAGCTCCGACGTGGGGACAGGGAACTACGAGCAGTACTTC,CASSSDVGTGNYEQYF
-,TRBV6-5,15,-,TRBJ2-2,TGTGCCAGCAGTTACTCGAGGGCGAACACCGGGGAGCTGTTTTTT,CASSYSRANTGELFF
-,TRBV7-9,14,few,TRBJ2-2,TGTGCCAGCAGCTTAGATTACGACACCGGGGAGCTGTTTTTT,CASSLDYDTGELFF
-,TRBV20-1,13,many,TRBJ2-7,TGCAGTGCTAGATTCAAACCCTCCTACGAGCAGTACTTC,CSARFKPSYEQYF
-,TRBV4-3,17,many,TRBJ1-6,TGCGCCAGCAGCCAAGATCGTGGACACAAAAGGGCGTCTCCCCTCCACTTT,CASSQDRGHKRASPLHF
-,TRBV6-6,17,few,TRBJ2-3,TGTGCCAGCAGTTACTCGCTTTCCCCTAAGAGCACAGATACGCAGTATTTT,CASSYSLSPKSTDTQYF
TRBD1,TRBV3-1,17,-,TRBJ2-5,TGTGCCAGCAGCCGAGGTTTCCAGGGGGTCTGGGAGGAGACCCAGTACTTC,CASSRGFQGVWEETQYF
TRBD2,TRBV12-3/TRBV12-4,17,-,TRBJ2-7,TGTGCCAGCAGTTTTGCGGGGGTAGTTTTCCCAGCCTACGAGCAGTACTTC,CASSFAGVVFPAYEQYF
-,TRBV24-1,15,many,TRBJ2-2,TGTGCCACCAGTGAGGACACAACGAACACCGGGGAGCTGTTTTTT,CATSEDTTNTGELFF
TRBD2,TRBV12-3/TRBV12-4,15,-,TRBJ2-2,TGTGCCAGCAGTCATAACGGGAGGGCCACCGGGGAGCTGTTTTTT,CASSHNGRATGELFF
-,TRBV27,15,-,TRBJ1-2,TGTGCCAGCAGTCCGCTGGGACTATCCAACTATGGCTACACCTTC,CASSPLGLSNYGYTF
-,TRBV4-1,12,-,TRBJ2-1,TGCGCCAGCAGCCATACAGTGAGTGAGCAGTTCTTC,CASSHTVSEQFF
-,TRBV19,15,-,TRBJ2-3,TGTGCCGGTAGTTTAGTGGGGGCCTTCACAGATACGCAGTATTTT,CAGSLVGAFTDTQYF
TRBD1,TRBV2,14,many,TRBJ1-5,TGTGCCAGCAGTGAACACAGACAGGGCCAGCCCCAGCATTTT,CASSEHRQGQPQHF
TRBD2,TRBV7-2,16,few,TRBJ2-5,TGTGCCAGCAGCGCTAGACTAGCGGGGGGGGGAGAGACCCAGTACTTC,CASSARLAGGGETQYF
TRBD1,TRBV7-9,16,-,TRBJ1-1,TGTGCCAGCAGTGATCGGGACAGGGCGATGAACACTGAAGCTTTCTTT,CASSDRDRAMNTEAFF
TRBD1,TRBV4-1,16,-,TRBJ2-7,TGCGCCAGCAGCCAAGAATCCGGACAGGGGCATTACGAGCAGTACTTC,CASSQESGQGHYEQYF
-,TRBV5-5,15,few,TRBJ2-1,TGTGCCAGCAGCTCATCCGTCGGGTATAACAATGAGCAGTTCTTC,CASSSSVGYNNEQFF
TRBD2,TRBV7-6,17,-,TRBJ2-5,TGTGCCAGCAGCTTAGAAGCTAGCGGGAGGATGCTGGAGACCCAGTACTTC,CASSLEASGRMLETQYF
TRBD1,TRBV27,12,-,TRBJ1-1,TGTGCCAGCTGGGGACAGAAGATTGAAGCTTTCTTT,CASWGQKIEAFF
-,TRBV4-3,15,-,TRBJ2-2,TGCGCCAGCAGCCAGGGCAGGGGGAACACCGGGGAGCTGTTTTTT,CASSQGRGNTGELFF
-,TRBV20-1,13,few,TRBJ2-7,TGCAGTGCTAACCCGACAGATAACTACGAGCAGTACTTC,CSANPTDNYEQYF
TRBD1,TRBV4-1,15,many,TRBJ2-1,TGCGCCAGCAGCCAAGGACAGGGTTCCTACAATGAGCAGTTCTTC,CASSQGQGSYNEQFF
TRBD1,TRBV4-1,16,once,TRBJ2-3,TGCGCCGCCGGACTACCGGGACAGGGGAACCCAGATACGCAGTATTTT,CAAGLPGQGNPDTQYF
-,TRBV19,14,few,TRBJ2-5,TGTGCCAGTAGCCCACCGGGAGACCAAGAGACCCAGTACTTC,CASSPPGDQETQYF
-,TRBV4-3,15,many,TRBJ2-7,TGCGCCAGCAGCCAGTTTGTGGTAACCAGCTACGAGCAGTACTTC,CASSQFVVTSYEQYF
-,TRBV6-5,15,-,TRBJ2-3,TGTGCCAGCAGCCCGACGACGGCTAGCACGGATACGCAGTATTTT,CASSPTTASTDTQYF
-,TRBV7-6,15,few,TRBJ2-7,TGTGCCAGCAGCCCCGGGTCCGGGGTCGGGTACGAGCAGTACTTC,CASSPGSGVGYEQYF
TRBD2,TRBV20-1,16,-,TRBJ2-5,TGCAGTGCTAGAGATAACGAGCGGGGGGCCCAAGAGACCCAGTACTTC,CSARDNERGAQETQYF
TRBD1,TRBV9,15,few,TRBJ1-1,TGTGCCAGCAGCCCTACGGAGGGGGCGCATACTGAAGCTTTCTTT,CASSPTEGAHTEAFF
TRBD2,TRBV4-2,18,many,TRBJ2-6,TGTGCCAGCAGCCAAGATGCTAGCGGGTTCTCTGGGGCCAACGTCCTGACTTTC,CASSQDASGFSGANVLTF
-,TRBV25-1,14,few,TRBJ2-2,TGTGCCAGCAGTGACGGCACGAACACCGGGGAGCTGTTTTTT,CASSDGTNTGELFF
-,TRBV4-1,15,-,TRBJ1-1,TGCGCCAGCAGCCAAGTCCCCCAGGGTGGGACTGAAGCTTTCTTT,CASSQVPQGGTEAFF
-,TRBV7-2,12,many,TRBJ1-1,TGTGCCAGCAGCACGACAGGCCTGGAAGCTTTCTTT,CASSTTGLEAFF
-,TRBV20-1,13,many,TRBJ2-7,TGCAGTGCTAGTTCCAGTCGCATCTACGAGCAGTACTTC,CSASSSRIYEQYF
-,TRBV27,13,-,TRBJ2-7,TGTGCCAGCAGTCAGATCGGAGGTTACGAGCAGTACTTC,CASSQIGGYEQYF
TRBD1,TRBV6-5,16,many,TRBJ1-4,TGTGCCAGCAGTTACTCCTGGGACAGGGGGGATGAAAAACTGTTTTTT,CASSYSWDRGDEKLFF
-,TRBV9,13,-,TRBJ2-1,TGTGCCAGCAGCCCAGGACAAGACAATGAGCAGTTCTTC,CASSPGQDNEQFF
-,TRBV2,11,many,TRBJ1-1,TGTGCCAGCACTCCCTGGCCTGAAGCTTTCTTT,CASTPWPEAFF
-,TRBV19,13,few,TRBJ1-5,TGTGCCACCGGGACACTTAGCAATCAGCCCCAGCATTTT,CATGTLSNQPQHF
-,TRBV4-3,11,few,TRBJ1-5,TGCGCCAGCAGCCAAGATCAGCCCCAGCATTTT,CASSQDQPQHF
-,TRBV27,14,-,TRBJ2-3,TGTGCCAGCAGTTTTTCCGGGACATTGGATACGCAGTATTTT,CASSFSGTLDTQYF
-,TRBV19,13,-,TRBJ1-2,TGTGCCAGTGCCGGGGCTCCGGCGGTGGGCTACACCTTC,CASAGAPAVGYTF
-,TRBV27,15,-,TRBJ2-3,TGTGCCAGCAGGGTAACAAGTCTGGGCACAGATACGCAGTATTTT,CASRVTSLGTDTQYF
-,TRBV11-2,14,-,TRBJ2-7,TGTGCCAGCAGCCTTTGGGACCGAGTCTACGAGCAGTACTTC,CASSLWDRVYEQYF
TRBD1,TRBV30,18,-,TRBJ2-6,TGTGCCTGGAGTGTAATACAGGGGATCTCTAGTGGGGCCAACGTCCAGACTTTC,CAWSVIQGISSGANVQTF